A selection of T cell receptor beta chains follows, all from one sample in a study of technical replicates of blood from a few donors. Profiled with immunoSEQ multiplex PCR; TCRdb holds only in-frame clones, not every one. The data hold 55,000 to 80,000 clones, with around 97% observed a single time. Source material: T cells isolated from PBMCs. These receptors were obtained from a human donor in good health. The CDR3 runs from the conserved cysteine through the conserved F or W. The order of the fields is J gene, clone size, V gene, D gene, CDR3 protein, CDR3 DNA. The D gene is left open where the match is weak. Part of the rows lack a size; the others show once, few, many or a class for expanded clones.

J gene: TRBJ1-1; clone size: NA; V gene: TRBV18; D gene: NA; CDR3 protein: CASSSAEDTEAFF; CDR3 DNA: TGTGCCAGCTCATCGGCTGAGGACACTGAAGCTTTCTTT
J gene: TRBJ2-5; clone size: NA; V gene: TRBV5-1; D gene: NA; CDR3 protein: CASSLAARGEVQETQYF; CDR3 DNA: TGCGCCAGCAGCTTGGCCGCCAGGGGAGAGGTGCAAGAGACCCAGTACTTC
J gene: TRBJ2-7; clone size: NA; V gene: TRBV2; D gene: TRBD2; CDR3 protein: CASWFRSGSSYEQYF; CDR3 DNA: TGTGCCAGCTGGTTCCGGAGCGGGAGCTCCTACGAGCAGTACTTC
J gene: TRBJ2-7; clone size: NA; V gene: TRBV27; D gene: NA; CDR3 protein: CASSFSLVDSPYEQYF; CDR3 DNA: TGTGCCAGCAGTTTCTCCCTTGTGGACAGCCCCTACGAGCAGTACTTC
J gene: TRBJ1-2; clone size: NA; V gene: TRBV15; D gene: TRBD1; CDR3 protein: CATSLTGGAGGYTF; CDR3 DNA: TGTGCCACCAGCTTGACAGGGGGCGCCGGTGGCTACACCTTC
J gene: TRBJ1-5; clone size: NA; V gene: TRBV5-1; D gene: NA; CDR3 protein: CASAITLHF; CDR3 DNA: TGCGCCAGCGCTATTACCCTCCATTTT
J gene: TRBJ1-1; clone size: once; V gene: TRBV5-1; D gene: NA; CDR3 protein: CASSTTGSEAFF; CDR3 DNA: TGCGCCAGCAGCACTACAGGGTCTGAAGCTTTCTTT
J gene: TRBJ2-1; clone size: NA; V gene: TRBV5-1; D gene: TRBD2; CDR3 protein: CASTLLAAGDNEQFF; CDR3 DNA: TGCGCCAGCACCCTACTGGCGGCGGGAGACAATGAGCAGTTCTTC
J gene: TRBJ2-7; clone size: NA; V gene: TRBV15; D gene: TRBD2; CDR3 protein: CATSRSTVAGDAYEQYF; CDR3 DNA: TGTGCCACCAGCAGATCAACCGTAGCGGGAGATGCCTACGAGCAGTACTTC
J gene: TRBJ2-5; clone size: NA; V gene: TRBV6-1; D gene: NA; CDR3 protein: CANEADSRETQYF; CDR3 DNA: TGTGCGAACGAAGCGGACAGTCGAGAGACCCAGTACTTC
J gene: TRBJ2-5; clone size: NA; V gene: TRBV5-1; D gene: NA; CDR3 protein: CASSLRGAEEETQYF; CDR3 DNA: TGCGCCAGCAGCTTGCGGGGGGCGGAGGAAGAGACCCAGTACTTC
J gene: TRBJ2-2; clone size: NA; V gene: TRBV6-5; D gene: NA; CDR3 protein: CASSYQDSHTGELFF; CDR3 DNA: TGTGCCAGCAGTTACCAGGACAGCCACACCGGGGAGCTGTTTTTT
J gene: TRBJ1-4; clone size: NA; V gene: TRBV10-3; D gene: TRBD1; CDR3 protein: CAINRGQNEKLFF; CDR3 DNA: TGTGCCATCAACAGGGGACAGAATGAAAAACTGTTTTTT
J gene: TRBJ2-7; clone size: NA; V gene: TRBV7-8; D gene: NA; CDR3 protein: CASTPSRGLHEQYF; CDR3 DNA: TGTGCCAGCACCCCCTCCAGGGGTCTCCACGAGCAGTACTTC
J gene: TRBJ2-1; clone size: NA; V gene: TRBV7-9; D gene: TRBD2; CDR3 protein: CASARGAGDPTNEQFF; CDR3 DNA: TGTGCCAGCGCGAGGGGCGCGGGAGATCCCACCAATGAGCAGTTCTTC
J gene: TRBJ1-1; clone size: NA; V gene: TRBV5-4; D gene: NA; CDR3 protein: CASSLASRARGNTEAFF; CDR3 DNA: TGTGCCAGCAGCTTGGCAAGCAGGGCTAGGGGGAACACTGAAGCTTTCTTT